This T cell receptor beta chain was sequenced during a study of T cells in Graves' hyperthyroidism and ophthalmopathy. RNA transcripts provided the source from which TCR beta CDR3 regions were amplified. The study used the HTBI primer set for a first-round RT-PCR of the TCR CDR3. TCRdb itself ran the multiplex PCR reads through MiXCR, one entry per CDR3 protein. The sample comprises a few hundred thousand distinct CDR3 sequences, 19% of which are singletons, and around 3.6% rests with the top ten. There are 13 residues in the CDR3. The germline CDR1 and CDR2 sequences are MNHEY and SMNVEV (reference sequence). J gave up 5 bases and V 6 bases, and 4 bases lay outside the gene matches.

The TCR originated in a woman aged 18-29 years with Graves' hyperthyroidism. The chain has TRBV27 and TRBJ2-5; 9 nucleotides line up with TRBD1. The source material was blood. The CDR3 loop is CASRHRGPETQYF. The CDR3 DNA is TGTGCCAGCAGACACAGGGGGCCGGAGACCCAGTACTTC.